These 29 T cell receptor beta chains came from one sample sequenced in a study of metastatic and nonmetastatic thyroid tumors. Using MiXCR, TCRdb re-called clones from the PCR reads. The sample has approximately 84,000 clones, under 15% seen once. Until they underwent thyroid surgery, no patient had received any treatment. The sample comprised blood. These receptors all stem from a female donor with papillary thyroid cancer or a benign thyroid nodule (not recorded which). Some clones in this sample may be carry-over from other donors' samples.

This clone was seen many times. Other nucleotide sequences in the sample specify the same CDR3. The chain has TRBV3-1 and TRBJ1-2; D call uncertain. Deletions cut 1 base from V and 8 bases from J, with 17 bases between. Germline V gene data show CDR1 as LGHDT and CDR2 as YNNKEL (reference sequence). The length of the CDR3 is 15 residues. The CDR3 sequence: CASSQGHLTGTGYTF. CDR3 bases: TGTGCCAGCAGCCAAGGGCACTTAACGGGTACGGGCTACACCTTC.

This clone was seen ten or more times. V gene TRBV9 combines with J gene TRBJ2-5; D is unclear. Per germline, CDR1 SGDLS and CDR2 YYNGEE. V shed 0 bases and J shed 2 bases, with 14 bases lying between them. The CDR3 spans 16 residues. CDR3 protein: CASSVGSAVSQETQYF. The CDR3 bases are TGTGCCAGCAGCGTAGGATCGGCCGTTTCTCAAGAGACCCAGTACTTC.

Regarding this clone: Being one base from a much bigger clone, this may be a read error. Other DNA sequences within the sample encode an identical CDR3. The rearrangement uses TRBV9 and TRBJ2-2, with D perhaps assigned TRBD1 or TRBD2 (5 bases each). Trimming took 4 bases from V and 4 from J, leaving 17 bases between them. CDR3 size: 16 residues. CDR1 is SGDLS and CDR2 is YYNGEE in the germline V gene. Here the CDR3 reads CASSRVEGRGTGELFF. The CDR3 nucleotides are TGTGCCAGCAGCCGTGTAGAGGGGCGAGGCACCGGGGAGCTGTTTTTT.

This clone was seen many times. Its ends do not fully match the called genes, so a read error is possible. This chain connects TRBV7-7 to TRBJ2-5; no clear D. CDR3 length: 13 residues. Germline V gene sequence: CDR1 SSHAT, CDR2 FNYEAQ (reference sequence). This CDR3 reads CASSPQGQETQYF. CDR3 DNA: TGTGCTAGCAGCCCCCAAGGACAAGAGACCCAGTACTTC.

The table lists this clone with many counts. The chain links TRBV12-3 or TRBV12-4 to TRBJ2-1; D is unclear. Trimming removed 6 bases at V and 4 bases at J, with 10 bases between. The CDR3 runs to 13 residues. The CDR3 is CASSRIQYNEQFF. As DNA, the CDR3 is TGTGCCAGCAGCCGCATACAATACAATGAGCAGTTCTTC.

This clone was counted at least ten times. The chain uses TRBV29-1 and TRBJ1-1; tentative D call: TRBD1 (6 bases). Germline V gene sequence: CDR1 SQVTM, CDR2 ANQGSEA. Trimming removed 4 bases at V and 3 bases at J, with 9 bases between. The length of the CDR3 is 12 residues. The CDR3 bases are TGCAGCGTTGCAGGGGTTGACACTGAAGCTTTCTTT. As protein: CSVAGVDTEAFF. The variable domain in full, completed from reference TRBV29-1 and TRBJ1-1, reads SAVISQKPSRDICQRGTSLTIQCQVDSQVTMMFWYRQQPGQSLTLIATANQGSEATYESGFVIDKFPISRPNLTFSTLTVSNMSPEDSSIYLCSVAGVDTEAFFGQGTRLTVV.

This clone occurred many times. The rearrangement links TRBV6-2 or TRBV6-3 to TRBJ2-3; no clear D. The germline V and J ends were trimmed by 0 bases and 4 bases, with 11 bases remaining between them. CDR3 length equals 15 residues. Germline CDR1 reads MNHEY; CDR2 reads SVGEGT. In DNA form, the CDR3 reads TGTGCCAGCAGTTACTCGTTTTCGCGAGCAGATACGCAGTATTTT. The encoded protein is CASSYSFSRADTQYF.

The rearrangement joins TRBV27 to TRBJ2-7; D not certain. The germline gives CDR1 MNHEY, CDR2 SMNVEV (reference sequence). There are 14 residues in the CDR3. V lost 3 bases and J 0 bases, leaving 9 bases between the germline ends. The CDR3 region has the DNA TGTGCCAGCAGTTTCACCGTCCACTCCTACGAGCAGTACTTC. Its protein product is CASSFTVHSYEQYF.

Relative to its sample, this clone is medium-sized (0.01 to 0.1%). The genes are TRBV12-3 or TRBV12-4 and TRBJ2-2; TRBD1 matches at 12 bases. The V and J ends lost 7 bases and 6 bases, in that order; junction bases with no gene match: 6. The CDR3 length is 15 residues. This CDR3 is CASIGDRGRAGELFF. As DNA, the CDR3 is TGTGCCAGCATCGGGGACAGGGGGCGGGCCGGGGAGCTGTTTTTT.

For this clone: A much larger clone is a single base away; this may be a read error. This sequence joins TRBV7-6 and TRBJ1-4; D possibly corresponds to TRBD1 (5 bases). CDR3 length equals 16 residues. Per the germline V gene, CDR1 is SGHVS and CDR2 is FNYEAQ. The CDR3 bases are TGTGCCAGCAGCTTGGGGGGAGTCAGCTATTATGAAAAACTATTTTTT. Translated: CASSLGGVSYYEKLFF.

This clone was seen at least ten times. The V call is TRBV27, the J call TRBJ1-1; D call uncertain. The V end was cut by 4 bases, the J end by 1 base, with 7 bases between. The CDR3 runs 13 residues. Germline V gene lookup returns CDR1 MNHEY and CDR2 SMNVEV (reference sequence). CDR3 protein: CASSYSANTEAFF. CDR3 nucleotides: TGTGCCAGCAGTTACTCAGCGAACACTGAAGCTTTCTTT.

This clone has at least ten counts. The gene calls are TRBV11-2 and TRBJ2-1; tentative D call: TRBD1 (6 bases). The germline V gene has CDR1 SGHAT and CDR2 FQNNGV. The CDR3 extends over 15 amino acids. Trimming removed 1 base from V and 0 bases from J, with 7 bases in between. CDR3 sequence (DNA): TGTGCCAGCAGCTTAGTGGGGGCCTCCTACAATGAGCAGTTCTTC. Amino acid sequence: CASSLVGASYNEQFF.

This clone was recorded at least ten times. V is TRBV30 and J is TRBJ2-3; TRBD1 matches 7 bases. From germline, CDR1 is GTSNPN and CDR2 SVGIG (reference sequence). This CDR3 region has 15 residues. Germline trimming cut 4 bases from V and 2 bases from J; bases unmatched to any gene: 9. The CDR3 coding sequence is TGTGCCTGGAAACTTAGGGACAGTTTCACAGATACGCAGTATTTT. Its translation is CAWKLRDSFTDTQYF. The full variable domain, rest sourced from reference TRBV30 and TRBJ2-3, is SQTIHQWPATLVQPVGSPLSLECTVEGTSNPNLYWYRQAAGRGLQLLFYSVGIGQISSEVPQNLSASRPQDRQFILSSKKLLLSDSGFYLCAWKLRDSFTDTQYFGPGTRLTVL.

This clone was counted at least ten times. The rearrangement uses TRBV9 and TRBJ2-1; 12 bases match TRBD2. The CDR3 contains 14 residues. The V and J ends lost 0 bases and 10 bases, in that order; junction bases with no gene match: 2. Germline V gene lookup returns CDR1 SGDLS and CDR2 YYNGEE. CDR3: CASSVGLAGGEQFF. The CDR3, as DNA: TGTGCCAGCAGCGTAGGTCTAGCGGGGGGGGAGCAGTTCTTC.

This clone has just a few counts. A much bigger clone sits one base away, suggesting this may be a read error. The chain links TRBV6-4 to TRBJ1-1; 7 nucleotides line up with TRBD1. The V segment lost 2 bases and the J segment 0 bases; nucleotides outside the gene matches: 12. Germline V gives CDR1 MRHNA, CDR2 SNTAGT. The CDR3 length is 18 residues. This CDR3 reads CASSDLSRLRGLNTEAFF. The CDR3 region has the DNA TGTGCCAGCAGTGACCTCAGTAGACTCAGGGGGTTGAACACTGAAGCTTTCTTT.

This clone has a count of ten or more. The rearrangement joins TRBV29-1 to TRBJ1-2, with D uncertain. The CDR3 runs 14 residues. V lost 4 bases to trimming and J lost 5 bases, with 17 bases between them. Germline values: CDR1 SQVTM, CDR2 ANQGSEA. The DNA for the CDR3 is TGCAGCGTTGTAGGATTGGGAAATGGTTATGGCTACACCTTC. Translation gives CSVVGLGNGYGYTF.

This clone was seen repeatedly, ten times or more. V and J are TRBV11-1 and TRBJ1-2; D is possibly TRBD1 (5 bases). Germline V gene data show CDR1 as SGHAT and CDR2 as FQDESV (reference sequence). V was pared by 5 bases and J by 6 bases, with 22 bases between. This CDR3 is 16 amino acids long. The CDR3 region is CASSPLTRGVSDGYTF. The CDR3 DNA follows: TGTGCCAGCAGCCCCCTAACACGGGGGGTATCTGATGGCTACACCTTC. The full variable domain, with the rest looked up from reference TRBV11-1 and TRBJ1-2, is EAEVAQSPRYKITEKSQAVAFWCDPISGHATLYWYRQILGQGPELLVQFQDESVVDDSQLPKDRFSAERLKGVDSTLKIQPAELGDSAMYLCASSPLTRGVSDGYTFGSGTRLTVV.

This clone was picked up a small number of times. A much larger clone sits a single nucleotide away, making a read error possible. This rearrangement joins TRBV9 to TRBJ2-2, with D tentatively TRBD2 (5 bases). This CDR3 region has 13 residues. Germline V CDR1 and CDR2: SGDLS, YYNGEE. The CDR3 protein is CASSATSAGDLFF. As DNA, the CDR3 is TGTGCCAGCAGCGCCACTTCGGCCGGGGATCTGTTTTTT. Full variable domain (remainder filled in from reference TRBV9 and TRBJ2-2): DSGVTQTPKHLITATGQRVTLRCSPRSGDLSVYWYQQSLDQGLQFLIQYYNGEERAKGNILERFSAQQFPDLHSELNLSSLELGDSALYFCASSATSAGDLFFGEGSRLTVL.

This clone was counted only a few times. A read error is possible here, since a much larger clone lies one base away. This rearrangement joins TRBV3-1 to TRBJ1-4; the D gene is possibly TRBD1 (5 bases). The V gene's germline CDR1 is LGHDT and CDR2 YNNKEL (reference sequence). Trimming removed 0 bases from V and 0 bases from J, with 17 bases in between. CDR3 length: 19 residues. The CDR3: CASSQDQDSCHATNEKLFF. The CDR3 nucleotides are TGTGCCAGCAGCCAAGATCAAGACAGCTGCCACGCAACTAATGAAAAACTGTTTTTT.

This clone has a count of ten or more. V gene TRBV6-5 combines with J gene TRBJ1-6, with D possibly being TRBD1 (6 bases). The V end was cut by 4 bases, the J end by 3 bases, with 22 bases between. Germline loops: CDR1 MNHEY, CDR2 SVGAGI. The CDR3 is 19 residues long. The CDR3 nucleotides read TGTGCCAGCAGTTCCAGAACCGGGACAAGGGGTGGCTATAATTCACCCCTCCACTTT. Translation gives CASSSRTGTRGGYNSPLHF.

This chain connects TRBV7-6 to TRBJ2-1; D uncertain. V lost 1 base to trimming and J lost 6 bases, with 16 bases between them. In germline, CDR1 is SGHVS, CDR2 FNYEAQ. The length of the CDR3 is 16 residues. CDR3 bases: TGTGCCAGCAGCTTAGAAGCAGTACTCCCCCCCAATGAGCAGTTCTTC. This encodes CASSLEAVLPPNEQFF.

With respect to this clone: A read error may explain this, as a much larger clone is one base away. The chain is built from TRBV19 and TRBJ1-5; 9 bases are shared with TRBD1. With 2 bases clipped from V and 2 bases from J, the junction kept 10 bases outside the gene matches. Germline CDR1 and CDR2: LNHDA and SQIVND (reference sequence). This CDR3 is 18 amino acids long. CDR3 residues: CASSIRDARTGGNQPQHF. CDR3 DNA sequence: TGTGCCAGTAGTATAAGAGATGCTAGGACAGGGGGCAATCAGCCCCAGCATTTT.

This clone was seen at least ten times. The rearrangement links TRBV6-1 to TRBJ2-7; D uncertain. The V and J ends lost 5 bases and 7 bases respectively, with 15 bases between them. The CDR3 length is 13 residues. Germline CDR1 is MNHNS and CDR2 is SASEGT. This CDR3 reads CASSYIPDEEQYF. CDR3 DNA: TGTGCCAGCAGTTATATCCCGGACGAAGAGCAGTACTTC.

This clone has at least ten counts. V and J are TRBV9 and TRBJ1-1; D is possibly TRBD1 (5 bases). Germline-derived CDR1 and CDR2 are SGDLS and YYNGEE. V lost 4 bases, J lost 1 base, and 8 bases lay in between. The CDR3 totals 13 residues. CDR3 protein: CASSPGGNTEAFF. DNA for the CDR3: TGTGCCAGCAGCCCGGGGGGGAACACTGAAGCTTTCTTT. The whole variable domain, remainder taken from reference TRBV9 and TRBJ1-1, is DSGVTQTPKHLITATGQRVTLRCSPRSGDLSVYWYQQSLDQGLQFLIQYYNGEERAKGNILERFSAQQFPDLHSELNLSSLELGDSALYFCASSPGGNTEAFFGQGTRLTVV.

This clone was seen ten or more times. This rearrangement joins TRBV6-5 to TRBJ1-6; no clear D gene. V was shortened by 0 bases and J by 7 bases, with 13 bases between the two germline ends. This CDR3 is 16 amino acids long. From germline, CDR1 is MNHEY and CDR2 SVGAGI. The CDR3 region has the DNA TGTGCCAGCAGTTACTCGAAGCTGACCTGGAATTCACCCCTCCACTTT. Its translation: CASSYSKLTWNSPLHF.

This clone appeared many times. The gene calls are TRBV27 and TRBJ1-1; D is perhaps TRBD1 (5 bases). Trimming removed 4 bases from V and 4 bases from J, with 7 bases in between. This CDR3 region has 12 residues. The germline CDR1 and CDR2 sequences are MNHEY and SMNVEV (reference sequence). DNA of the CDR3: TGTGCCAGCAGTTCCGGGACCACTGAAGCTTTCTTT. It codes for CASSSGTTEAFF.

The CDR3: CSASYSGNYYEQYV. In nucleotides, the CDR3 is TGCAGTGCTAGTTATAGCGGGAATTACTACGAGCAGTACGTC. The chain uses TRBV20-1 and TRBJ2-7; 8 bases agree with TRBD2. Per the germline V gene, CDR1 is DFQATT and CDR2 is SNEGSKA (reference sequence). The ends lost 3 bases at V and 3 bases at J; junction bases unmatched: 7. CDR3 length equals 14 residues.

Many counts were recorded for this clone. The rearrangement links TRBV6-2 or TRBV6-3 to TRBJ1-2, with D perhaps matching TRBD1 (5 bases). The CDR3 sequence is 16 residues long. Germline lookup yields CDR1 MNHEY and CDR2 SVGEGT. V lost 4 bases and J lost 6, with 21 bases in between. The CDR3 spells CASSSEPGLSVDGYTF. CDR3 coding DNA: TGTGCCAGCAGTTCAGAGCCGGGACTAAGTGTCGATGGCTACACCTTC.

Comments on this clone: A read error may explain this, as a much larger clone is one base away. Distinct nucleotide sequences in the sample also encode this CDR3. The V and J genes are TRBV2 and TRBJ2-5, with D perhaps being TRBD1 or TRBD2 (5 bases each). The CDR3 covers 16 residues. Looked up from germline, CDR1 is SNHLY and CDR2 is FYNNEI. V was cut by 2 bases and J by 9 bases, with 22 bases left in between. The CDR3 coding sequence is TGTGCCAGCAGTGAACCCAGCGGTGGGGCTGGTAGGGCCCAGTACTTC. The encoded protein is CASSEPSGGAGRAQYF. Supplemented by reference TRBV2 and TRBJ2-5, the full variable domain reads EPEVTQTPSHQVTQMGQEVILRCVPISNHLYFYWYRQILGQKVEFLVSFYNNEISEKSEIFDDQFSVERPDGSNFTLKIRSTKLEDSAMYFCASSEPSGGAGRAQYFGPGTRLLVL.